Given below is one T cell receptor beta chain in context. Germline assignment: CDR1 MDHEN and CDR2 SYDVKM. Between the trimmed V and J ends, which lost 7 bases and 5 bases, there was a span of 17 bases. This CDR3 has 14 residues. The data derive from a study of blood T cell repertoires in COVID-19. The wider study: Collection of acute and convalescent COVID-19 samples took place in the United States, Italy and Spain. T cells, B-cell-depleted T cells, or PBMCs supplied cDNA or gDNA.

Original processing notes: Estimation of nucleated cell counts relied on the amplification of reference gene primers. Clones were sequenced by immunoSEQ multiplex PCR, and TCRdb holds only the in-frame ones, with some missing. That table furnishes V, J and clone size, whereas the DNA furnished D and trimming. The sample has approximately 100,000 clones, about nine tenths seen once. V gene TRBV28 combines with J gene TRBJ2-5; D perhaps matches TRBD2 (7 bases). The sequencing sample was made of peripheral blood. This receptor was identified in a man in his 60s with acute or convalescent COVID-19. This CDR3 reads CASTLGGGRETQYF. As DNA, the CDR3 is TGTGCCAGCACCCTGGGGGGGGGCCGTGAGACCCAGTACTTC.